These 16 T cell receptor beta chains came from one sample sequenced in a study of T cell repertoires in aging, cancer and after chemotherapy. Rearranged V-D-J TRB sequences were amplified with a mixed TRB-A/B primer pool. TCRdb analysed the multiplex PCR reads with MiXCR anew, one entry per CDR3 protein. Of more than 7,000 distinct CDR3 sequences listed, around 32% were seen once; the top ten hold over 3%. TCR beta rearrangements were amplified from peripheral blood genomic DNA. The sequencing input was blood. The receptors here all came from a human donor in good health.

The chain combines TRBV6-2 or TRBV6-3 with TRBJ2-1, with 8 bases lining up with TRBD1. Per the germline V gene, CDR1 is MNHEY and CDR2 is SVGEGT. V was clipped by 0 bases and J by 12 bases; unmatched bases: 4. The CDR3 loop spans 13 amino acids. CDR3 sequence: CASSYSIGQGQFF. In DNA, the CDR3 is TGTGCCAGCAGTTACTCGATAGGACAGGGGCAGTTCTTC.

The chain uses TRBV7-6 and TRBJ1-1; D unclear. This CDR3 region has 14 residues. The V end was cut by 5 bases, the J end by 5 bases, with 15 bases between. Germline V lookup: CDR1 SGHVS, CDR2 FNYEAQ. CDR3 sequence: CASSLWAARTEAFF. CDR3 DNA: TGTGCCAGCAGCCTATGGGCAGCGAGGACTGAAGCTTTCTTT.

V and J are TRBV6-5 and TRBJ2-3; a possible D gene is TRBD2 (6 bases). There are 14 residues in the CDR3. Germline V gene sequence: CDR1 MNHEY, CDR2 SVGAGI. Trimming took off 5 bases at V and 6 bases at J, with 15 bases between the two ends. The CDR3 sequence is CASSDPGLRDTQYF. CDR3 nucleotides: TGTGCCAGCAGTGACCCTGGACTAAGGGATACGCAGTATTTT.

This chain connects TRBV30 to TRBJ1-2; D unclear. The V end was cut by 3 bases, the J end by 4 bases, with 12 bases between. CDR1 is GTSNPN and CDR2 is SVGIG in the germline V gene (reference sequence). This CDR3 is 13 amino acids long. CDR3 protein: CAWREPVVYGYTF. CDR3 DNA: TGTGCCTGGAGGGAACCGGTCGTCTATGGCTACACCTTC.

This CDR3 reads CASGFQFGPNLYEQYF. The CDR3 DNA sequence: TGTGCTAGTGGTTTTCAATTTGGTCCTAATCTATACGAGCAGTACTTC. The gene calls are TRBV12-5 and TRBJ2-7; D gene ambiguous. CDR3 length equals 16 residues. Germline loops: CDR1 LGHNT, CDR2 FRNRAP. Trimming stripped 3 bases from V and 4 bases from J, with 19 bases between.

The chain joins TRBV30 to TRBJ2-1; 9 bases map to TRBD2. Germline CDR1 GTSNPN, CDR2 SVGIG (reference sequence). The CDR3 has 14 amino acids. Losses at the gene ends were 4 bases for V and 8 bases for J; bases not matched to a gene: 9. The CDR3 loop is CAWNSGSNRYEQFF. The CDR3 coding sequence is TGTGCCTGGAATAGCGGGAGCAATAGATATGAGCAGTTCTTC.

Regarding this clonotype: A read error may explain this, as a much larger clone is one base away. The chain uses TRBV29-1 and TRBJ2-3, with 7 bases that match TRBD2. The germline CDR1 and CDR2 sequences are SQVTM and ANQGSEA. The CDR3 has 16 amino acids. The CDR3 DNA follows: TGCAGCGTTGAAGGGGGAGCGGGATGGGGCACAGATGCGCAGTATTTT. It codes for CSVEGGAGWGTDAQYF.

Note on this clonotype: The junction shows a germline mismatch at one end, possibly a read error. The chain employs TRBV30 and TRBJ1-5, with no clear D. The CDR3 totals 13 residues. CDR1 and CDR2 (germline): GTSNPN, SVGIG (reference sequence). The CDR3 here is CAWGVGRGQPQHF. The CDR3 nucleotides are TGTGCCTGGGGTGTTGGGCGCGGTCAGCCCCAGCATTTT.

This clonotype occurred a few times. The CDR3 spells CASSLAWRGRAGELFF. CDR3 sequence (DNA): TGTGCCAGCAGCTTAGCTTGGCGGGGAAGGGCCGGGGAGCTGTTTTTT. The gene calls are TRBV7-2 and TRBJ2-2; tentatively, D is TRBD2 (6 bases). The CDR3 is 16 residues long. Per the germline V gene, CDR1 is SGHTA and CDR2 is FQGNSA. Trimming took off 0 bases at V and 6 bases at J, with 14 bases between the two ends.

The genes are TRBV19 and TRBJ1-4, with D uncertain. Deletions cut 5 bases from V and 7 bases from J, with 14 bases between. Germline values: CDR1 LNHDA, CDR2 SQIVND (reference sequence). CDR3 length: 14 residues. CDR3 sequence: CASSPHSEGEKLFF. The CDR3 DNA is TGTGCCAGTAGTCCCCACAGCGAAGGTGAAAAACTGTTTTTT.

The chain uses TRBV19 and TRBJ1-2; 7 bases are a match to TRBD1. Unmatched junction bases numbered 6, after V lost 5 bases and J lost 0 bases. This CDR3 has 15 amino acids. Germline V gives CDR1 LNHDA, CDR2 SQIVND (reference sequence). CDR3 in DNA: TGTGCCAGTAGTGAGGGACAGAGAGCTAACTATGGCTACACCTTC. It yields the protein CASSEGQRANYGYTF.

In this sample, this clonotype turned up a few times. The V gene is TRBV4-2, the J gene TRBJ2-3, with TRBD2 matching over 12 bases. There are 16 residues in the CDR3. V shed 0 bases and J 4 bases; nucleotides not matched to a gene: 2. CDR1 is LGHNA, CDR2 YNFKEQ, per germline. The CDR3: CASSQDLAGGPDTQYF. The CDR3 coding sequence is TGTGCCAGCAGCCAAGATCTAGCGGGAGGGCCAGATACGCAGTATTTT.

The gene calls are TRBV5-4 and TRBJ2-1, with D perhaps matching TRBD2 (6 bases). The CDR3 is 15 residues long. V lost 4 bases and J lost 4, with 15 bases in between. Germline values: CDR1 SGHNT, CDR2 YYREEE (reference sequence). The CDR3 nucleotides are TGTGCCAGCAGCGGTTCCGGGACTGAGTACAATGAGCAGTTCTTC. Its translation: CASSGSGTEYNEQFF.

This chain joins TRBV5-6 and TRBJ2-7; 13 nucleotides agree with TRBD2. The germline V gene has CDR1 SGHDT and CDR2 YYEEEE. This CDR3 has 15 residues. With 6 bases clipped from V and 6 bases from J, the junction kept 9 bases outside the gene matches. The CDR3 nucleotides read TGTGCCAGCACCCTGGGACTAGCGGGATCCGTCGAGCAGTACTTC. As protein: CASTLGLAGSVEQYF.

V and J are TRBV15 and TRBJ1-5; D is perhaps TRBD1 (5 bases). Germline V gene data show CDR1 as LNHNV and CDR2 as YYDKDF (reference sequence). Trimming removed 9 bases at V and 6 bases at J, with 15 bases between. The CDR3 is 13 residues long. CDR3 DNA: TGTGCCACAAAAGCGCCTCAGGGTCAGCCCCAGCATTTT. Protein product: CATKAPQGQPQHF.

V gene TRBV10-3 combines with J gene TRBJ2-1; D perhaps matches TRBD1 (6 bases). The CDR3 length is 15 residues. In germline, CDR1 is ENHRY, CDR2 SYGVKD. Deletions cut 6 bases from V and 10 bases from J, with 22 bases between. The CDR3 region is CAISTPRTGFGEQFF. In DNA form, the CDR3 reads TGTGCCATCAGCACCCCCCGCACAGGGTTTGGGGAGCAGTTCTTC.